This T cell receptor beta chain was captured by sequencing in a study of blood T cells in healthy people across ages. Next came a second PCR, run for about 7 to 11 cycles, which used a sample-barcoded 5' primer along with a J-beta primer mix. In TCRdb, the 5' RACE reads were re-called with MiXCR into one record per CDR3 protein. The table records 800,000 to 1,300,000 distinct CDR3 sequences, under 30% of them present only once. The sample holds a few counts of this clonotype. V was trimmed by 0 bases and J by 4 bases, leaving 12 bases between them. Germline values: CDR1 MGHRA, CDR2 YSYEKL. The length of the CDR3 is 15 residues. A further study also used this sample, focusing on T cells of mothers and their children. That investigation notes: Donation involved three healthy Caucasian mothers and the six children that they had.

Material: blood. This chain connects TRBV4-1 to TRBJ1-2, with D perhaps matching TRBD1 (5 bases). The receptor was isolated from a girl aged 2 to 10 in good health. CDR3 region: CASSQEMTAPYGYTF. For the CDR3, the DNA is TGCGCCAGCAGCCAAGAAATGACAGCGCCCTATGGCTACACCTTC.